Below, 16 T cell receptor beta chains from the same sample are listed, as sequenced in a study of CD8+ T cells in alopecia areata. The sequencing template was cDNA reverse transcribed from extracted RNA. Using immunoSEQ multiplex PCR, the repertoire was profiled, and TCRdb retains in-frame clones only, with some absent. The sample lists about 170,000 clones; about 70% were seen once. The sample in question was CD8+ T cells sorted from blood, obtained at week 0. The receptors come from a human donor with alopecia areata.

This chain uses TRBV5-1 with TRBJ2-1; D might be TRBD1 (5 bases). Germline V gene lookup returns CDR1 SGHRS and CDR2 YFSETQ. The V and J ends lost 0 bases and 2 bases respectively, with 12 bases between them. The CDR3 length is 16 residues. Written as DNA, the CDR3 is TGCGCCAGCAGCTTGGGCAGGGAAAGGCCCTACAATGAGCAGTTCTTC. Protein sequence: CASSLGRERPYNEQFF.

The DNA for the CDR3 is TGCGCCAGCAGCGGGGGGACTAGCGCCAAACACTACGAGCAGTACTTC. This gives the protein CASSGGTSAKHYEQYF. The V call is TRBV5-1, the J call TRBJ2-7; 10 bases are shared with TRBD2. Looked up from germline, CDR1 is SGHRS and CDR2 is YFSETQ. With V trimmed by 4 bases and J by 3 bases, 10 bases remained unmatched. The CDR3 loop spans 16 amino acids.

This clone has only a few counts. The chain employs TRBV30 and TRBJ2-1; D remains ambiguous. The germline V gene has CDR1 GTSNPN and CDR2 SVGIG (reference sequence). The ends were cut back, 4 bases at V and 5 bases at J, with 3 bases in the middle. This CDR3 region has 10 residues. The CDR3 region is CAWTDNEQFF. The DNA for the CDR3 is TGTGCCTGGACGGACAATGAGCAGTTCTTC. Full variable domain (missing parts from reference TRBV30 and TRBJ2-1): SQTIHQWPATLVQPVGSPLSLECTVEGTSNPNLYWYRQAAGRGLQLLFYSVGIGQISSEVPQNLSASRPQDRQFILSSKKLLLSDSGFYLCAWTDNEQFFGPGTRLTVL.

This clone was seen a few times. Written as DNA, the CDR3 is TGTGCCAGCAGCTTAAATGAAGAGCCTAACGAGGTCCTCCACTTT. Translation: CASSLNEEPNEVLHF. V gene TRBV13 combines with J gene TRBJ1-6; D gene uncertain. Trimming took off 2 bases at V and 15 bases at J, with 20 bases between the two ends. From germline, CDR1 is PRHDT and CDR2 FYEKMQ (reference sequence). This CDR3 has 15 amino acids.

The chain carries TRBV29-1 and TRBJ1-1, with D maybe TRBD1 (5 bases). Trimming pared 5 bases from V and 4 bases from J, leaving 8 bases between. Germline lookup yields CDR1 SQVTM and CDR2 ANQGSEA. The CDR3 consists of 11 residues. The DNA of the CDR3 is TGCAGCGTTCTAAGGGGCACTGAAGCTTTCTTT. As protein: CSVLRGTEAFF.

J is TRBJ1-1 and V is TRBV6-1; D unresolved. Trimming cost V 4 bases and J 4 bases, with 7 bases left between them. Germline CDR1 MNHNS, CDR2 SASEGT. This CDR3 contains 12 residues. The CDR3 protein is CASSVGVTEAFF. In DNA form, the CDR3 reads TGTGCCAGCAGTGTGGGTGTCACTGAAGCTTTCTTT.

This clone occurred once. The gene calls are TRBV13 and TRBJ2-7, with 8 bases matching TRBD1. Trimming at V came to 1 base and at J to 2 bases, leaving 1 base not matched to a gene. Germline lookup yields CDR1 PRHDT and CDR2 FYEKMQ (reference sequence). The CDR3 is 14 residues long. CDR3 region: CASSLEDRAYEQYF. The CDR3 DNA follows: TGTGCCAGCAGCTTAGAGGACAGGGCCTACGAGCAGTACTTC.

The chain recombines TRBV5-6 with TRBJ2-7; a possible D gene is TRBD1 (6 bases). V lost 5 bases to trimming and J lost 3 bases, with 18 bases between them. The CDR3 loop spans 15 amino acids. Per germline, CDR1 SGHDT and CDR2 YYEEEE. The CDR3 sequence is CASSSWDTDFYEQYF. The CDR3 nucleotides are TGTGCCAGCAGTTCCTGGGACACGGATTTCTACGAGCAGTACTTC.

V usage is TRBV5-6 and J usage is TRBJ2-4; possible D gene TRBD1, 6 bases. Germline lookup yields CDR1 SGHDT and CDR2 YYEEEE. V shed 4 bases and J shed 1 base, with 15 bases lying between them. The CDR3 loop spans 16 amino acids. The CDR3 DNA reads TGTGCCAGCAGCATAGTTACAGGGTCGGCCAAAAACATTCAGTACTTC. Residues: CASSIVTGSAKNIQYF. Combining the CDR3 with reference TRBV5-6 and TRBJ2-4 gives the whole variable domain DAGVTQSPTHLIKTRGQQVTLRCSPKSGHDTVSWYQQALGQGPQFIFQYYEEEERQRGNFPDRFSGHQFPNYSSELNVNALLLGDSALYLCASSIVTGSAKNIQYFGAGTRLSVL.

The chain links TRBV6-5 to TRBJ2-7; D perhaps matches TRBD1 (5 bases). The CDR3 extends over 13 amino acids. Germline-derived CDR1 and CDR2 are MNHEY and SVGAGI. The V end was cut by 10 bases, the J end by 4 bases, with 17 bases between. This CDR3 reads CAIKQTADYEQYF. CDR3 nucleotides: TGTGCCATTAAGCAGACAGCAGATTACGAGCAGTACTTC.

V usage is TRBV5-6 and J usage is TRBJ2-3, with no clear D. This CDR3 has 14 amino acids. The V end was cut by 0 bases, the J end by 2 bases, with 7 bases between. CDR1 and CDR2 from the germline V gene are SGHDT and YYEEEE. This CDR3 reads CASSLGQNTDTQYF. CDR3 DNA: TGTGCCAGCAGCTTGGGGCAAAACACAGATACGCAGTATTTT.

The chain is built from TRBV2 and TRBJ2-7; possibly TRBD1 for D (6 bases). The V and J ends lost 4 bases and 2 bases respectively, with 12 bases between them. The CDR3 totals 14 residues. Looked up from germline, CDR1 is SNHLY and CDR2 is FYNNEI. The CDR3 DNA sequence: TGTGCCAGCAGTGCCCCCAGGGGCACCTACGAGCAGTACTTC. It yields the protein CASSAPRGTYEQYF.

J is TRBJ2-5 and V is TRBV6-6; D uncertain. With 6 bases removed from V and 5 bases from J, the gap between germline ends came to 13 bases. Germline values: CDR1 MNHNY, CDR2 SVGAGI (reference sequence). This CDR3 is 13 amino acids long. The CDR3 DNA reads as TGTGCCAGCAGCTTAGCCCCTTGGGAGACCCAGTACTTC. Protein product: CASSLAPWETQYF.

The chain joins TRBV7-9 to TRBJ2-7, with TRBD2 matching 7 bases. Germline V gene sequence: CDR1 SEHNR, CDR2 FQNEAQ (reference sequence). The CDR3 is 19 residues long. V was clipped by 0 bases and J by 5 bases; unmatched bases: 19. CDR3 in DNA: TGTGCCAGCAGCTTAGCACCGGAACCCCTAGCCGGGGGGTGGCACGAGCAGTACTTC. Protein: CASSLAPEPLAGGWHEQYF.

This sequence joins TRBV6-6 and TRBJ1-1; D remains ambiguous. This CDR3 has 13 amino acids. V shed 0 bases and J shed 8 bases, with 10 bases lying between them. CDR1 and CDR2 from the germline V gene are MNHNY and SVGAGI (reference sequence). The CDR3 sequence is CASSYSMFSEAFF. CDR3 nucleotides: TGTGCCAGCAGTTACTCGATGTTTTCCGAAGCTTTCTTT.

To note about this clone: Other DNA sequences from this sample encode an identical CDR3 as well. Here the CDR3 DNA reads TGCAGCGTCGGAAGTAGCTCCTACGAGCAGTACTTC. This gives the protein CSVGSSSYEQYF. V usage is TRBV29-1 and J usage is TRBJ2-7; D gene ambiguous. Germline V lookup: CDR1 SQVTM, CDR2 ANQGSEA. This CDR3 spans 12 amino acids. Deletions cut 6 bases from V and 0 bases from J, with 9 bases between.